These 21 T cell receptor beta chains were all obtained from the same sample, sequenced in a study of blood T cells in healthy people across ages. A second PCR, run for about 7 to 11 cycles, used a sample-barcoded 5' primer plus a J-beta primer mix. TCRdb fed the 5' RACE reads into MiXCR, producing one record per CDR3 protein. The sample lists 1.5 million to 2 million distinct CDR3 sequences, approximately 32% occurring once. Sequenced: blood. The receptors here all came from a woman younger than 45 in good health.

This clonotype was counted many times. The chain links TRBV29-1 to TRBJ2-5; TRBD1 is a possible D gene (5 bases). Germline CDR1 is SQVTM and CDR2 is ANQGSEA. Trimming pared 2 bases from V and 2 bases from J, leaving 9 bases between. The length of the CDR3 is 13 residues. CDR3: CSVEIPGQETQYF. The DNA for the CDR3 is TGCAGCGTTGAAATCCCAGGGCAAGAGACCCAGTACTTC.

The chain couples TRBV7-9 to TRBJ2-3; the match to TRBD2 covers 7 bases. Looked up from germline, CDR1 is SEHNR and CDR2 is FQNEAQ (reference sequence). V gave up 4 bases and J gave up 3 bases; unmatched junction bases: 13. CDR3 length equals 17 residues. CDR3 bases: TGTGCCAGCAGCTCGTGGGGAGGAGCGGGGTTAACAGATACGCAGTATTTT. Its translation: CASSSWGGAGLTDTQYF.

This clonotype was seen only a few times. The rearrangement joins TRBV14 to TRBJ2-7; D is perhaps TRBD2 (5 bases). Trimming removed 4 bases at V and 10 bases at J, with 14 bases between. The CDR3 sequence is 12 residues long. CDR1 SGHDN and CDR2 FVKESK come from the germline V gene. CDR3 DNA: TGTGCCAGCAGCCCCGGGCAGGCGGGCCAGTACTTC. It yields the protein CASSPGQAGQYF. Full variable domain (rest looked up from reference TRBV14 and TRBJ2-7): EAGVTQFPSHSVIEKGQTVTLRCDPISGHDNLYWYRRVMGKEIKFLLHFVKESKQDESGMPNNRFLAERTGGTYSTLKVQPAELEDSGVYFCASSPGQAGQYFGPGTRLTVT.

The table lists this clonotype with many counts. The rearrangement links TRBV14 to TRBJ2-1, with 10 bases fitting TRBD2. V trimming: 1 base; J trimming: 14 bases; junction bases outside the gene matches: 2. CDR1 is SGHDN, CDR2 FVKESK, per germline. The CDR3 spans 12 residues. The CDR3 sequence: CASSQAGTSEFF. The CDR3 DNA follows: TGTGCCAGCAGCCAAGCCGGGACTAGCGAGTTCTTC.

This clonotype was detected only a few times. V usage is TRBV21-1 and J usage is TRBJ1-4; the table's TRBD1 call for D was not verified on the DNA. TRBV21-1 is designated a pseudogene. The CDR3 is made up of 16 amino acids. The CDR3 protein is CASSNEGQHINEKLFF. DNA for the CDR3: TGTGCCAGCAGCAATGAGGGACAGCACATCAATGAAAAACTGTTTTTT.

This clonotype appeared a single time. The junction departs from the called germline gene at one end, perhaps through a read error. The J gene is TRBJ2-1, the V gene TRBV4-2; 10 positions agree with TRBD2. This CDR3 region has 16 residues. CDR1 is LGHNA and CDR2 is YNFKEQ in the germline V gene. CDR3 DNA sequence: TGTGCCAGTAGCCAAGAAGGAGCGGGAGGGCGGGATGAGCAGTTCTTC. It yields the protein CASSQEGAGGRDEQFF.

This rearrangement joins TRBV28 to TRBJ1-1; D is perhaps TRBD1 (5 bases). Trimming stripped 3 bases from V and 8 bases from J, with 10 bases between. This CDR3 comprises 12 residues. Germline loops: CDR1 MDHEN, CDR2 SYDVKM. This chain's CDR3 is CASSFGGKEAFF. In DNA form, the CDR3 reads TGTGCCAGCAGTTTCGGGGGAAAGGAAGCTTTCTTT.

The chain carries TRBV9 and TRBJ2-3; D remains unclear. Trimming shortened V by 3 bases and J by 7 bases, and 12 bases separated the two germline ends. Germline V lookup: CDR1 SGDLS, CDR2 YYNGEE. The CDR3 consists of 13 residues. The CDR3 DNA reads as TGTGCCAGCAGCGCCCAAAGCGCCAATACGCAGTATTTT. Translated, it gives CASSAQSANTQYF.

The chain links TRBV9 to TRBJ2-1; TRBD1 aligns across 9 bases. The CDR3 consists of 15 residues. Per the germline V gene, CDR1 is SGDLS and CDR2 is YYNGEE. The V segment lost 3 bases and the J segment 8 bases; nucleotides outside the gene matches: 9. Here the CDR3 DNA reads TGTGCCAGCAGCGCACTAGGGACAGGGCTCGATGAGCAGTTCTTC. This gives the protein CASSALGTGLDEQFF.

The V and J genes are TRBV4-1 and TRBJ2-2, with TRBD1 as a possible D gene (6 bases). CDR1 and CDR2 (germline): MGHRA, YSYEKL. The CDR3 loop spans 17 amino acids. V was clipped by 4 bases and J by 0 bases, with 15 bases between them. This CDR3 reads CASSPTHRETNTGELFF. The CDR3, as DNA: TGCGCCAGCAGCCCCACCCACAGGGAAACGAACACCGGGGAGCTGTTTTTT.

The V call is TRBV5-1, the J call TRBJ2-5; weak D call: TRBD1 (5 bases). The J call could be wrong; TRBJ2-7 is a better fit for the DNA end. The germline gives CDR1 SGHRS, CDR2 YFSETQ. The CDR3 length is 15 residues. CDR3 region: CASSLEGVLPYEQYF. The CDR3 nucleotides read TGCGCCAGCAGCCTAGAAGGGGTCCTTCCCTACGAGCAGTACTTC.

Concerning this clonotype: It differs at one base from a far larger clone, so likely a read error. The rearrangement links TRBV6-1 to TRBJ2-7, with D tentatively TRBD1 (5 bases). CDR3 length: 12 amino acids. The ends were cut back, 3 bases at V and 2 bases at J, with 5 bases in the middle. Per the germline V gene, CDR1 is MNHNS and CDR2 is SASEGT. DNA of the CDR3: TGTGCCAGCAGTGAGACAGCCTACGAGCAGTACTTC. The encoded protein is CASSETAYEQYF.

This rearrangement joins TRBV20-1 to TRBJ1-2; no definite D call. Trimming stripped 0 bases from V and 8 bases from J, with 10 bases between. The CDR3 covers 12 residues. The germline CDR1 and CDR2 sequences are DFQATT and SNEGSKA (reference sequence). CDR3: CSARDLQVGYTF. CDR3 nucleotide sequence: TGCAGTGCTAGAGATCTTCAGGTCGGCTACACCTTC.

This clonotype was picked up a small number of times. V usage is TRBV15 and J usage is TRBJ1-2; D unclear. V was pared by 0 bases and J by 8 bases, with 13 bases between. CDR3 length: 14 amino acids. CDR1 is LNHNV and CDR2 is YYDKDF in the germline V gene (reference sequence). The CDR3: CATSRDSWGEGYTF. DNA of the CDR3: TGTGCCACCAGCAGAGATTCCTGGGGAGAAGGCTACACCTTC.

V gene TRBV27 combines with J gene TRBJ2-1; D remains ambiguous. Germline V lookup: CDR1 MNHEY, CDR2 SMNVEV (reference sequence). The V end was cut by 5 bases, the J end by 3 bases, with 5 bases between. This CDR3 is built from 12 residues. CDR3 bases: TGTGCCAGCAGTAGGGTCTACAATGAGCAGTTCTTC. It is translated as CASSRVYNEQFF.

The chain is built from TRBV9 and TRBJ2-3; 8 nucleotides align to TRBD2. The J segment lost 5 bases and the V segment lost 3 bases, leaving 11 bases of the junction unmatched. The CDR3 loop spans 16 amino acids. The germline gives CDR1 SGDLS, CDR2 YYNGEE. The CDR3 nucleotides read TGTGCCAGCAGCGAAAGCGGGGGTGAGAGGGGAGATACGCAGTATTTT. Translated: CASSESGGERGDTQYF.

Turning to this clonotype: One end of the junction varies from germline; a read error may be responsible. The chain links TRBV6-1 to TRBJ2-7; 7 bases map to TRBD1. The J call may not be correct, given that the DNA end is closer to TRBJ2-5. CDR3 size: 14 residues. The germline CDR1 and CDR2 sequences are MNHNS and SASEGT. For the CDR3, the DNA is TGTGCCAGCAGTGGACAGGGTCTACAAGGGACCCAGTACTTC. As protein: CASSGQGLQGTQYF.

This clonotype was seen only a few times. The chain carries TRBV6-5 and TRBJ2-7; the match to TRBD1 covers 7 bases. The CDR3 has 15 amino acids. Germline V gene lookup returns CDR1 MNHEY and CDR2 SVGAGI. The V segment lost 7 bases and the J segment 1 base; nucleotides outside the gene matches: 10. The CDR3 DNA reads TGTGCCAGCACTCTGACAGGGTTGGGTTCCTACGAGCAGTACTTC. Protein product: CASTLTGLGSYEQYF.

This clonotype has ten or more counts. The rearrangement joins TRBV5-1 to TRBJ2-3, with a weak D call TRBD1 (6 bases). This CDR3 region has 15 residues. Trimming took 3 bases from V and 4 from J, leaving 15 bases between them. Germline-derived CDR1 and CDR2 are SGHRS and YFSETQ. CDR3 DNA: TGCGCCAGCAGCTCGAGAACAGGGATCCCAGATACGCAGTATTTT. Protein: CASSSRTGIPDTQYF.

This clonotype showed up many times. The rearrangement links TRBV20-1 to TRBJ1-1, with D possibly being TRBD1 (5 bases). The CDR3 sequence is 14 residues long. Trimming shortened V by 3 bases and J by 0 bases, and 11 bases separated the two germline ends. Germline CDR1 reads DFQATT; CDR2 reads SNEGSKA (reference sequence). DNA of the CDR3: TGCAGTGCTAGGGATGGACACTTGAACACTGAAGCTTTCTTT. This codes for CSARDGHLNTEAFF.

The V and J genes are TRBV12-3 or TRBV12-4 and TRBJ2-1; the D gene is possibly TRBD2 (5 bases). This CDR3 spans 15 amino acids. Trimming took 2 bases from V and 4 from J, leaving 12 bases between them. The CDR3, as DNA: TGTGCCAGCAGTTTACTGGAGGCCAGGTACAATGAGCAGTTCTTC. Translated: CASSLLEARYNEQFF.